This T cell receptor (beta chain) was recorded in a study of blood T cell repertoires in COVID-19. Study in general: COVID-19 samples from acute and convalescent phases originated in the United States, Italy and Spain. In each case, the material was cDNA or gDNA derived from T cells, B-cell-depleted T cells, or PBMCs.

The V gene's germline CDR1 is SGDLS and CDR2 YYNGEE. The length of the CDR3 is 15 residues. V was pared by 3 bases and J by 4 bases, with 2 bases of the junction left unmatched. This clone was picked up one time. Source study methods: Amplification of reference gene primers provided the estimated nucleated cell counts. The table came from immunoSEQ multiplex PCR; TCRdb's copy has only in-frame clones and leaves some out. D and trimming come from the DNA, and the V and J calls and clone size come from that table. The sample consists of fewer than 80,000 clones, around four fifths of them appearing once.

The receptor was derived from a human donor in a cohort sampled during active COVID-19. The sample taken for sequencing was peripheral blood. The chain employs TRBV9 and TRBJ2-5, with 14 bases fitting TRBD2. This chain's CDR3 is CASSAGLAGVETQYF. In nucleotides, the CDR3 is TGTGCCAGCAGCGCGGGACTAGCGGGAGTAGAGACCCAGTACTTC.